This record looks at one T cell receptor beta chain sequence and its context. The antigen remains undetermined. This sample is part of a study of vaccination effects on CD4 cells after COVID-19. Using viral peptide pools, the ViraFEST assay grew out antigen-specific CD4+ T cells prior to sequencing. Once cultured for approximately eleven days, the cells underwent separation to obtain CD4+ T cells. For each well, 1.9 million or so PBMC were cultured with around 9.8 IU/ml IL-2 and about 11 ug/ml peptides. This CDR3 has 17 amino acids. With 5 bases clipped from V and 7 bases from J, the junction kept 17 bases outside the gene matches. Germline-derived CDR1 and CDR2 are SGHVS and FQNEAQ. Only in-frame clones appear in the TCRdb table, and some are missing; sequencing was by immunoSEQ multiplex PCR. Seen here are 30,000 to 35,000 clones, roughly two thirds observed once, and the top ten hold 25% to 30%.

Regarding the study as a whole: Late in the post-vaccination period, infection-induced and vaccine-induced clones underwent marked clonal contraction.

The source was CD4+ T cells from PBMCs cultured with HCoV-229E spike peptides, collected before COVID-19 vaccination. The receptor comes from a human donor who received a COVID-19 vaccine. The rearrangement joins TRBV7-8 to TRBJ2-3; 8 nucleotides agree with TRBD1. The CDR3 nucleotides read TGTGCCAGCAGCCTCCCGCCTGGGACAGGAGGATCCAATACGCAGTATTTT. Translating gives CASSLPPGTGGSNTQYF.